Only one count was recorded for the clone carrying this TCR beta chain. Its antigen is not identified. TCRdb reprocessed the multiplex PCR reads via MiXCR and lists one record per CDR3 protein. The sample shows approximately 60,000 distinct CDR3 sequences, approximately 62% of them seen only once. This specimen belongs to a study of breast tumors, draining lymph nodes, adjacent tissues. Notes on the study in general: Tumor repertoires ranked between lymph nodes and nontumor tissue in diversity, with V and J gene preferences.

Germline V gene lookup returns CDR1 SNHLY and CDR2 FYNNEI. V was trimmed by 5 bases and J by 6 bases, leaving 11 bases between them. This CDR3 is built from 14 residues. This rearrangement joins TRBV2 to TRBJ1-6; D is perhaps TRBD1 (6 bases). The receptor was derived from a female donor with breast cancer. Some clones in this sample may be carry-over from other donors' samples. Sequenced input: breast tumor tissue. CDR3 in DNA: TGTGCCAGCAGTCCGCGACAGGTTAATTCACCCCTCCACTTT. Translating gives CASSPRQVNSPLHF.